This TCR beta chain was sequenced in a study of monozygotic twins with inflammatory bowel disease. Each CDR3 protein gets one entry in TCRdb, which reprocessed the 5' RACE reads and gives no DNA. The sample shows more than 300,000 distinct CDR3 sequences, and more than 4.5% sits with its ten largest clones. The germline V gene has CDR1 MNHEY and CDR2 SVGAGI. CDR3 length equals 16 residues. The J gene is TRBJ2-4, the V gene TRBV6-5. The receptor comes from a human donor with ulcerative colitis or Crohn's disease, or a healthy co-twin of an affected twin (not recorded which). The specimen sequenced was blood. CDR3 sequence reads: CASSYVSDARSNIQYF.